This is a list of T cell receptor beta chains from one sample in a study of T cell changes during pregnancy in multiple sclerosis. Profiled with immunoSEQ multiplex PCR; TCRdb holds only in-frame clones, not every one. This sample has 90,000 to 100,000 clones, with approximately 92% found just once. The specimen comprised peripheral blood, sampled in the first trimester of pregnancy. The origin of the receptors is a female donor with multiple sclerosis, enrolled in a pregnancy study. The CDR3 runs from the conserved cysteine through the conserved F or W. D genes are given only for firm matches. Only part of the rows carry a size: once, few, many, or a class if the clone is expanded.

CDR3 length: 15
V gene: TRBV19
D gene: TRBD2
clone size: once
J gene: TRBJ2-7
CDR3 DNA: TGTGCCAGTAGTATTGGGACTAGCTCGCCCTACGAGCAGTACTTC
CDR3 protein: CASSIGTSSPYEQYF

CDR3 length: 15
V gene: TRBV2
D gene: TRBD1
clone size: NA
J gene: TRBJ2-7
CDR3 DNA: TGTGCCAGCAGTGAAAGACAGGGGCAAAGTTTAGAGCAGTACTTC
CDR3 protein: CASSERQGQSLEQYF

CDR3 length: 14
V gene: TRBV5-1
D gene: NA
clone size: NA
J gene: TRBJ1-1
CDR3 DNA: TGCGCCAGCAGTTCGGGGAAGGGTGAGACTGAAGCTTTCTTT
CDR3 protein: CASSSGKGETEAFF

CDR3 length: 14
V gene: TRBV6-6
D gene: NA
clone size: once
J gene: TRBJ1-2
CDR3 DNA: TGTGCCAGCAGTTACTCTACGGAGAACTATGGCTACACCTTC
CDR3 protein: CASSYSTENYGYTF

CDR3 length: 17
V gene: TRBV9
D gene: TRBD2
clone size: once
J gene: TRBJ2-3
CDR3 DNA: TGTGCCAGCAGCCACCCGGGACTAGCGGGGACCACAGATACGCAGTATTTT
CDR3 protein: CASSHPGLAGTTDTQYF

CDR3 length: 14
V gene: TRBV5-1
D gene: TRBD1
clone size: NA
J gene: TRBJ2-3
CDR3 DNA: TGCGCCAGCAGGGAAGGACAGGACACAGATACGCAGTATTTT
CDR3 protein: CASREGQDTDTQYF

CDR3 length: 15
V gene: TRBV10-3
D gene: TRBD1
clone size: NA
J gene: TRBJ2-7
CDR3 DNA: TGTGCCATCAGTGAGGGTGGGACAGGCCGTCGAGAGCAGTACTTC
CDR3 protein: CAISEGGTGRREQYF

CDR3 length: 14
V gene: TRBV5-4
D gene: TRBD2
clone size: NA
J gene: TRBJ2-3
CDR3 DNA: TGTGCCAGCAGCCAGGGACTAGCGTCAGATACGCAGTATTTT
CDR3 protein: CASSQGLASDTQYF

CDR3 length: 13
V gene: TRBV5-1
D gene: NA
clone size: NA
J gene: TRBJ1-1
CDR3 DNA: TGCGCCAGCAGCTTAAATGGGCAAACTGAAGCTTTCTTT
CDR3 protein: CASSLNGQTEAFF

CDR3 length: 16
V gene: TRBV4-1
D gene: TRBD2
clone size: NA
J gene: TRBJ2-3
CDR3 DNA: TGCGCCAGCAGCCCCCTGGCGGGGGGAAACACAGATACGCAGTATTTT
CDR3 protein: CASSPLAGGNTDTQYF

CDR3 length: 14
V gene: TRBV25-1
D gene: NA
clone size: NA
J gene: TRBJ1-1
CDR3 DNA: TGTGCCAGCAGTCGGGCGGGGAAGAACACTGAAGCTTTCTTT
CDR3 protein: CASSRAGKNTEAFF

CDR3 length: 14
V gene: TRBV5-1
D gene: TRBD1
clone size: NA
J gene: TRBJ1-6
CDR3 DNA: TGCGCCAGCAGCTTGGACAGGGGGCATTCACCCCTCCACTTT
CDR3 protein: CASSLDRGHSPLHF

CDR3 length: 12
V gene: TRBV2
D gene: NA
clone size: NA
J gene: TRBJ1-5
CDR3 DNA: TGTGCCAGCAGTGAATGGGGCCAACCCCAGCATTTT
CDR3 protein: CASSEWGQPQHF

CDR3 length: 12
V gene: TRBV13
D gene: NA
clone size: NA
J gene: TRBJ2-3
CDR3 DNA: TGTGCCAGCAGCTTAGGCATCAATACGCAGTATTTT
CDR3 protein: CASSLGINTQYF

CDR3 length: 15
V gene: TRBV14
D gene: TRBD2
clone size: NA
J gene: TRBJ2-1
CDR3 DNA: TGTGCCAGCAGCCGAATAGCGGGGGGCTTGTCTGAGCAGTTCTTC
CDR3 protein: CASSRIAGGLSEQFF

CDR3 length: 14
V gene: TRBV6-1
D gene: TRBD1
clone size: NA
J gene: TRBJ2-1
CDR3 DNA: TGTGCCAGCACAACCGGGACAGGGGGCAATGAGCAGTTCTTC
CDR3 protein: CASTTGTGGNEQFF

CDR3 length: 13
V gene: TRBV9
D gene: TRBD1
clone size: NA
J gene: TRBJ1-4
CDR3 DNA: TGTGCCAGCGGGGACAGGGAGGGTGAAAAACTGTTTTTT
CDR3 protein: CASGDREGEKLFF

CDR3 length: 17
V gene: TRBV5-1
D gene: TRBD1
clone size: NA
J gene: TRBJ2-3
CDR3 DNA: TGCGCCAGCAGCTGGCGAGGGGACAGGCTTTCCACAGATACGCAGTATTTT
CDR3 protein: CASSWRGDRLSTDTQYF

CDR3 length: 15
V gene: TRBV5-4
D gene: TRBD2
clone size: NA
J gene: TRBJ2-3
CDR3 DNA: TGTGCCAGCAGCGGGGCGGGGGGGCCCACAGATACGCAGTATTTT
CDR3 protein: CASSGAGGPTDTQYF

CDR3 length: 15
V gene: TRBV7-9
D gene: NA
clone size: NA
J gene: TRBJ2-5
CDR3 DNA: TGTGCCAGCAGCCCGTATAAGACTAAAAAAGAGACCCAGTACTTC
CDR3 protein: CASSPYKTKKETQYF

CDR3 length: 17
V gene: TRBV10-3
D gene: NA
clone size: NA
J gene: TRBJ2-3
CDR3 DNA: TGTGCCATCAGTGAGTCGAGCTGGACGGGGTTAACAGATACGCAGTATTTT
CDR3 protein: CAISESSWTGLTDTQYF

CDR3 length: 14
V gene: TRBV7-9
D gene: NA
clone size: NA
J gene: TRBJ2-5
CDR3 DNA: TGTGCCAGCAGTTCCTCTAGCTACCAAGAGACCCAGTACTTC
CDR3 protein: CASSSSSYQETQYF

CDR3 length: 14
V gene: TRBV9
D gene: NA
clone size: NA
J gene: TRBJ2-7
CDR3 DNA: TGTGCCAGCAGCGTAGAGGGAGGGGGCTACGAGCAGTACTTC
CDR3 protein: CASSVEGGGYEQYF

CDR3 length: 10
V gene: TRBV2
D gene: NA
clone size: NA
J gene: TRBJ2-1
CDR3 DNA: TGTGCCAGCAGCCCATATGAGCAGTTCTTC
CDR3 protein: CASSPYEQFF

CDR3 length: 16
V gene: TRBV7-8
D gene: NA
clone size: once
J gene: TRBJ1-6
CDR3 DNA: TGTGCCAGCAGCTCCCGGGGTGTAAAGAACCGGGCCCTCTTCCACTTT
CDR3 protein: CASSSRGVKNRALFHF

CDR3 length: 15
V gene: TRBV2
D gene: TRBD1
clone size: once
J gene: TRBJ1-5
CDR3 DNA: TGTGCCAGCAGTGGGACAGGGGGCGCGGTTCAGCCCCAGCATTTT
CDR3 protein: CASSGTGGAVQPQHF

CDR3 length: 17
V gene: TRBV11-2
D gene: NA
clone size: NA
J gene: TRBJ2-5
CDR3 DNA: TGTGCCAGCAGCAGTGGGGTCTCCGGGGGAAGACAAGAGACCCAGTACTTC
CDR3 protein: CASSSGVSGGRQETQYF

CDR3 length: 15
V gene: TRBV7-6
D gene: NA
clone size: NA
J gene: TRBJ1-5
CDR3 DNA: TGTGCCAGCAGCTTAGGCCAGGCGACCAATCAGCCCCAGCATTTT
CDR3 protein: CASSLGQATNQPQHF

CDR3 length: 12
V gene: TRBV13
D gene: NA
clone size: NA
J gene: TRBJ1-1
CDR3 DNA: TGTGCCAGCAGCTTAGTGAGGACTGAAGCTTTCTTT
CDR3 protein: CASSLVRTEAFF

CDR3 length: 16
V gene: TRBV4-1
D gene: TRBD1
clone size: NA
J gene: TRBJ2-5
CDR3 DNA: TGCGCCAGCAGCCAAGATGGGAGAGGGGGCTCAGAGACCCAGTACTTC
CDR3 protein: CASSQDGRGGSETQYF

CDR3 length: 14
V gene: TRBV4-2
D gene: TRBD2
clone size: NA
J gene: TRBJ2-5
CDR3 DNA: TGTGCCAGCAGCCAAGCGGCGGGGGGGGAGACCCAGTACTTC
CDR3 protein: CASSQAAGGETQYF

CDR3 length: 14
V gene: TRBV6-5
D gene: NA
clone size: NA
J gene: TRBJ1-6
CDR3 DNA: TGTGCCAGCAGTTCAGGGACTGGGGGGTCACCCCTCCACTTT
CDR3 protein: CASSSGTGGSPLHF

CDR3 length: 13
V gene: TRBV5-1
D gene: NA
clone size: NA
J gene: TRBJ2-7
CDR3 DNA: TGCGCCAGCAGCTTGACAGGGACCTACGAGCAGTACTTC
CDR3 protein: CASSLTGTYEQYF

CDR3 length: 12
V gene: TRBV12-5
D gene: NA
clone size: NA
J gene: TRBJ1-1
CDR3 DNA: TGTGCTAGTGGTTTCGTGAGCACTGAAGCTTTCTTT
CDR3 protein: CASGFVSTEAFF